Presented here are 11 T cell receptor beta chains from one specimen sequenced in a study of regulatory T cells in long-lasting Graves disease. Indicated time point: newly diagnosed GD, antithyroid drugs for less than 3 months. From RNA extracted from PBMCs, the TCR library was made. Building the TCR beta libraries relied on iRepertoire HTBI primers, and CDR3 regions underwent Arm-PCR. MiXCR, applied by TCRdb to the multiplex PCR reads, yields one record per CDR3 protein. The sample yields approximately 400,000 distinct CDR3 sequences, less than 20% seen once. The sample here was peripheral blood mononuclear cells (PBMCs), taken at new diagnosis, from a patient treated with antithyroid drugs. The origin of the receptors is a female donor with Graves disease.

This clonotype was seen many times. This rearrangement joins TRBV11-2 to TRBJ1-1, with 7 bases that match TRBD1. CDR1 and CDR2 (germline): SGHAT, FQNNGV. CDR3 size: 12 residues. V lost 5 bases to trimming and J lost 11 bases; unmatched junction nucleotides: 8. CDR3 bases: TGTGCCAGCAGCACGGAGGGGGCGCCGGCTTTCTTT. Its translation is CASSTEGAPAFF.

This clonotype was counted many times. V gene TRBV6-5 combines with J gene TRBJ2-7; D may match TRBD1 or TRBD2 (5 bases each). The V and J ends lost 2 bases and 4 bases respectively, with 12 bases between them. CDR3 length equals 14 residues. From germline, CDR1 is MNHEY and CDR2 SVGAGI. For the CDR3, the DNA is TGTGCCAGCAGTTACGGGCTAGCAGGGTACGAGCAGTACTTC. This gives the protein CASSYGLAGYEQYF.

This clonotype has at least ten counts. The rearrangement links TRBV11-2 to TRBJ1-2; no definite D call. Germline V gene data show CDR1 as SGHAT and CDR2 as FQNNGV. This CDR3 is built from 14 residues. Trimming removed 2 bases at V and 1 base at J, with 8 bases between. The CDR3 DNA follows: TGTGCCAGCAGCTTATTCCACATTAACTATGGCTACACCTTC. It codes for CASSLFHINYGYTF. Variable domain in full (rest from reference TRBV11-2 and TRBJ1-2): EAGVAQSPRYKIIEKRQSVAFWCNPISGHATLYWYQQILGQGPKLLIQFQNNGVVDDSQLPKDRFSAERLKGVDSTLKIQPAKLEDSAVYLCASSLFHINYGYTFGSGTRLTVV.

This clonotype came up a few times. This chain links TRBV4-1 with TRBJ1-5, with D tentatively TRBD1 (5 bases). The V end was cut by 3 bases, the J end by 2 bases, with 17 bases between. The CDR3 is made up of 17 amino acids. Germline V gene sequence: CDR1 MGHRA, CDR2 YSYEKL. CDR3 in amino acids: CASSHLHRRAGNQPQHF. For the CDR3, the DNA is TGCGCCAGCAGCCACCTACACCGCAGGGCCGGCAATCAGCCCCAGCATTTT.

A few counts support this clonotype. This chain uses TRBV11-2 with TRBJ2-5; TRBD1 is a possible D gene (5 bases). The germline gives CDR1 SGHAT, CDR2 FQNNGV. The germline V and J ends were trimmed by 5 bases and 4 bases, with 14 bases remaining between them. CDR3 size: 14 residues. The CDR3: CASSQVIQGETQYF. DNA of the CDR3: TGTGCCAGCAGCCAAGTAATCCAGGGAGAGACCCAGTACTTC.

This clonotype was counted only a few times. For the CDR3, the DNA is TGTGCCAGTAGTATCCTTGACGGACCACAAGAGACCCAGTACTTC. Amino acid sequence: CASSILDGPQETQYF. The chain uses TRBV19 and TRBJ2-5; D gene ambiguous. The CDR3 is 15 residues long. Germline CDR1 is LNHDA and CDR2 is SQIVND (reference sequence). The germline V and J ends were trimmed by 3 bases and 2 bases, with 13 bases remaining between them.

This clonotype was recorded at least ten times. The gene calls are TRBV7-3 and TRBJ2-1; D gene unclear. The CDR3 is 14 residues long. Germline CDR1 is SGHTA and CDR2 is FQGTGA. V lost 5 bases to trimming and J lost 3 bases, with 11 bases between them. CDR3 nucleotide sequence: TGTGCCAGCAGCCCATCCGTTGGCTACAATGAGCAGTTCTTC. This encodes CASSPSVGYNEQFF.

This clonotype was recorded a few times. The rearrangement links TRBV2 to TRBJ1-5, with D possibly TRBD1 on 5 matching bases. V dropped 7 bases and J dropped 4 bases, with 11 bases sitting between them. The V gene's germline CDR1 is SNHLY and CDR2 FYNNEI. The CDR3 runs to 13 residues. The CDR3 here is CASNEGRNQPQHF. The DNA of the CDR3 is TGTGCCAGCAATGAGGGGCGAAATCAGCCCCAGCATTTT.

This clonotype was counted at least ten times. The chain combines TRBV28 with TRBJ1-2; no reliable D call. Between the trimmed V and J ends, which lost 2 bases and 4 bases, there was a span of 8 bases. The CDR3 runs 13 residues. From germline, CDR1 is MDHEN and CDR2 SYDVKM. The CDR3 is CASSLQSLYGYTF. The CDR3 DNA reads as TGTGCCAGCAGTTTACAGTCCCTCTATGGCTACACCTTC.

With respect to this clonotype: Because the CDR3 is missing its conserved closing phenylalanine or tryptophan, this is likely a read error. This chain connects TRBV7-9 to TRBJ2-7; D call uncertain. The CDR3 is 17 amino acids. Trimming pared 3 bases from V and 3 bases from J, leaving 21 bases between. CDR1 is SEHNR, CDR2 FQNEAQ, per germline (reference sequence). CDR3 region: CASSFFGRSRSGYEQYY. In DNA, the CDR3 is TGTGCCAGCAGCTTTTTTGGGCGTTCTAGGTCCGGCTACGAGCAGTACTAC.

This clonotype was seen at least ten times. V and J are TRBV6-4 and TRBJ1-1; D is ambiguous. The germline V gene has CDR1 MRHNA and CDR2 SNTAGT. V shed 0 bases and J shed 5 bases, with 7 bases lying between them. The CDR3 totals 13 residues. The CDR3 spells CASSDSSGTEAFF. The CDR3 coding sequence is TGTGCCAGCAGTGACTCGAGCGGTACTGAAGCTTTCTTT.